Below, 2 T cell receptor beta chains from the same sample are listed, as sequenced in a study of T cells and Merkel cell carcinoma outcomes. The data were produced by immunoSEQ multiplex PCR, yet TCRdb's version contains in-frame clones alone and is incomplete. The sample yields about 4,200 clones, around 93% seen once. What was sequenced was tumor tissue from Merkel cell carcinoma. These receptors came from a human donor with Merkel cell carcinoma.

The chain recombines TRBV4-3 with TRBJ2-1; D remains ambiguous. Deletions cut 0 bases from V and 0 bases from J, with 12 bases between. This CDR3 is 17 amino acids long. Germline CDR1 is LGHNA and CDR2 is YSLEER. The CDR3 bases are TGCGCCAGCAGCCAAGATCTTGGGGTCAGCTCCTACAATGAGCAGTTCTTC. Its protein is CASSQDLGVSSYNEQFF.

The V gene is TRBV11-2, the J gene TRBJ1-2, with TRBD1 matching over 8 bases. Trimming cost V 5 bases and J 8 bases; bases outside gene matches: 13. This CDR3 region has 15 residues. Germline V lookup: CDR1 SGHAT, CDR2 FQNNGV. In DNA, the CDR3 is TGTGCCAGCAGCCTTCTCCGGACAGGGTTGGAAGGCTACACCTTC. Translation: CASSLLRTGLEGYTF.